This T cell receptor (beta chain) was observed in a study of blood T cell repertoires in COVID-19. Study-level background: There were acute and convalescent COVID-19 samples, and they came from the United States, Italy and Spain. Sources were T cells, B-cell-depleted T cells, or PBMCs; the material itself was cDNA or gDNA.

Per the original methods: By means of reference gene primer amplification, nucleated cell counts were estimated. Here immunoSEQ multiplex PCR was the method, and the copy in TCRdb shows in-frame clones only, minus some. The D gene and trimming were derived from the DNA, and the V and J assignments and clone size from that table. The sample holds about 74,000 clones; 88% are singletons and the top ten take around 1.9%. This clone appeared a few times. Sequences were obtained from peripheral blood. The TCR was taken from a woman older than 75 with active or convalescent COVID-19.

The CDR3 sequence is CASSATGVSYEQYF. The DNA of the CDR3 is TGCGCCAGCAGCGCGACAGGGGTTTCCTACGAGCAGTACTTC. This chain links TRBV5-1 with TRBJ2-7; TRBD1 matches at 8 bases. V trimming: 4 bases; J trimming: 1 base; junction bases outside the gene matches: 4. Germline V gene data show CDR1 as SGHRS and CDR2 as YFSETQ. The CDR3 extends over 14 amino acids.